The next 21 T cell receptor beta chains were all read from a single sample in a study of identical twins. TCRdb analysed the 5' RACE reads with MiXCR anew, one entry per CDR3 protein. The sample lists about 520,000 distinct CDR3 sequences, around 20% seen once, with under 0.95% in the top ten. In addition, the sample was reused for a study of T cells expressing NK-cell markers.

The sequenced sample consisted of CD4+ T cells sorted from blood. Receptors were obtained from a woman between 18 and 30 years old in good health.

This clonotype was seen a single time. This chain joins TRBV20-1 and TRBJ2-7, with D possibly matching TRBD2 (5 bases). Germline values: CDR1 DFQATT, CDR2 SNEGSKA (reference sequence). Trimming removed 5 bases from V and 6 bases from J, with 11 bases in between. The CDR3 runs to 11 residues. As DNA, the CDR3 is TGCAGTGCTCCTACCCGGGGCGAGCAGTACTTC. As protein: CSAPTRGEQYF.

The rearrangement uses TRBV20-1 and TRBJ2-2; possibly TRBD1 for D (6 bases). This CDR3 is built from 18 residues. V lost 0 bases, J lost 1 base, and 18 bases lay in between. Germline assignment: CDR1 DFQATT and CDR2 SNEGSKA (reference sequence). The DNA of the CDR3 is TGCAGTGCTAGAGATATACGAACCGGGACAATGAACACCGGGGAGCTGTTTTTT. This encodes CSARDIRTGTMNTGELFF.

This clonotype appeared a few times. V is TRBV20-1 and J is TRBJ1-2, with D maybe TRBD1 (6 bases). Germline V gene sequence: CDR1 DFQATT, CDR2 SNEGSKA (reference sequence). Trimming pared 3 bases from V and 6 bases from J, leaving 11 bases between. The CDR3 spans 12 residues. CDR3 protein: CSASPGDDGYTF. The CDR3 DNA sequence: TGCAGTGCTAGTCCAGGGGACGATGGCTACACCTTC.

Concerning this clonotype: A junction boundary mismatches the germline segment, possibly from a read error. V and J are TRBV5-5 and TRBJ2-5, with D hard to call. This CDR3 spans 14 amino acids. Looked up from germline, CDR1 is SGHKS and CDR2 is YYEKEE (reference sequence). The CDR3 here is CASSLFGLQVTQYF. CDR3 nucleotide sequence: TGTGCCAGCAGCTTGTTTGGTTTGCAAGTGACCCAGTACTTC. Using reference TRBV5-5 and TRBJ2-5 for the parts outside the CDR3, the full variable domain is DAGVTQSPTHLIKTRGQQVTLRCSPISGHKSVSWYQQVLGQGPQFIFQYYEKEERGRGNFPDRFSARQFPNYSSELNVNALLLGDSALYLCASSLFGLQVTQYFGPGTRLLVL.

This clonotype showed up just a few times. CDR3 nucleotides: TGTGCCAGCACCCCTCCCCCCCTAGCGGGCGACACAGATACGCAGTATTTT. This translates into CASTPPPLAGDTDTQYF. The V gene is TRBV7-9, the J gene TRBJ2-3, with TRBD2 matching over 8 bases. The CDR3 consists of 17 residues. With V trimmed by 7 bases and J by 2 bases, 14 bases remained unmatched. CDR1 and CDR2 from the germline V gene are SEHNR and FQNEAQ (reference sequence).

This clonotype turned up a few times. This rearrangement joins TRBV2 to TRBJ2-7; 8 positions match TRBD1. Per the germline V gene, CDR1 is SNHLY and CDR2 is FYNNEI. After removal of 7 bases from V and 6 bases from J, the junction contained 5 bases not matched to a gene. This CDR3 has 12 residues. The CDR3 spells CASTQGAGEQYF. The CDR3 bases are TGTGCCAGCACCCAGGGGGCGGGCGAGCAGTACTTC.

This clonotype was seen a few times. This chain connects TRBV4-3 to TRBJ1-1; 7 bases line up with TRBD1. Trimming took 2 bases from V and 6 from J; bases not matched to a gene: 9. The germline V gene has CDR1 LGHNA and CDR2 YSLEER. CDR3 length: 15 residues. The CDR3 region is CASSQPGGGRAEAFF. In DNA, the CDR3 is TGCGCCAGCAGCCAACCCGGAGGGGGCCGAGCTGAAGCTTTCTTT.

This chain connects TRBV5-1 to TRBJ1-1; D is possibly TRBD1 (6 bases). Germline V gives CDR1 SGHRS, CDR2 YFSETQ. The V gene lost 1 base and the J gene lost 0 bases, with 7 bases spanning the gap. The CDR3 sequence is 14 residues long. CDR3 amino acids: CASSLHRVNTEAFF. The CDR3 region has the DNA TGCGCCAGCAGCTTGCACAGGGTGAACACTGAAGCTTTCTTT. The whole variable domain, remainder taken from reference TRBV5-1 and TRBJ1-1, is KAGVTQTPRYLIKTRGQQVTLSCSPISGHRSVSWYQQTPGQGLQFLFEYFSETQRNKGNFPGRFSGRQFSNSRSEMNVSTLELGDSALYLCASSLHRVNTEAFFGQGTRLTVV.

The CDR3 sequence: CSARFGLAGGHNEQFF. The CDR3 DNA follows: TGCAGTGCTAGATTTGGACTAGCGGGAGGGCACAATGAGCAGTTCTTC. The J gene is TRBJ2-1, the V gene TRBV20-1; 15 positions agree with TRBD2. CDR1 is DFQATT and CDR2 is SNEGSKA in the germline V gene (reference sequence). The CDR3 runs 16 residues. V lost 2 bases to trimming and J lost 5 bases; unmatched junction nucleotides: 4.

The sample holds a few counts of this clonotype. The rearrangement joins TRBV7-9 to TRBJ2-1; 9 bases align to TRBD1. Germline CDR1 reads SEHNR; CDR2 reads FQNEAQ (reference sequence). V gave up 0 bases and J gave up 6 bases; unmatched junction bases: 3. CDR3 length: 15 amino acids. The CDR3 loop is CASSLAGQGINEQFF. In DNA, the CDR3 is TGTGCCAGCAGCTTAGCGGGACAGGGAATCAATGAGCAGTTCTTC.

The CDR3 sequence is CASSPGLGQTQYF. The DNA for the CDR3 is TGTGCCAGCAGCCCGGGACTAGGACAGACCCAGTACTTC. The rearrangement uses TRBV6-1 and TRBJ2-5; 8 positions match TRBD2. V shed 6 bases, J shed 6 bases, and the junction held 6 bases outside the gene matches. Germline loops: CDR1 MNHNS, CDR2 SASEGT. The CDR3 contains 13 residues.

This clonotype was seen a few times. The chain couples TRBV20-1 to TRBJ2-1; no definite D call. V was cut by 2 bases and J by 7 bases, with 12 bases left in between. In germline, CDR1 is DFQATT, CDR2 SNEGSKA (reference sequence). The CDR3 covers 13 residues. In DNA form, the CDR3 reads TGCAGTGCTAGACGGCCCGGTCAGAATGAGCAGTTCTTC. Translation: CSARRPGQNEQFF.

This clonotype was picked up a small number of times. The rearrangement links TRBV2 to TRBJ2-1; D gene unclear. V lost 7 bases and J lost 3, with 10 bases in between. Germline V gives CDR1 SNHLY, CDR2 FYNNEI. CDR3 length: 13 residues. The chain's CDR3 is CASILGIYNEQFF. DNA for the CDR3: TGTGCCAGCATATTAGGGATCTACAATGAGCAGTTCTTC. Drawing the rest from reference TRBV2 and TRBJ2-1, the complete variable domain is EPEVTQTPSHQVTQMGQEVILRCVPISNHLYFYWYRQILGQKVEFLVSFYNNEISEKSEIFDDQFSVERPDGSNFTLKIRSTKLEDSAMYFCASILGIYNEQFFGPGTRLTVL.

The V call is TRBV20-1, the J call TRBJ2-3, with TRBD2 matching 10 bases. The V and J ends lost 5 bases and 4 bases, in that order; junction bases with no gene match: 9. Germline CDR1 reads DFQATT; CDR2 reads SNEGSKA (reference sequence). This CDR3 has 15 residues. The DNA of the CDR3 is TGCAGTGCTGGCAAGCGGGGGGGCGGGGCAGATACGCAGTATTTT. It encodes CSAGKRGGGADTQYF.

This clonotype was recorded at least ten times. The chain has TRBV20-1 and TRBJ1-1, with no clear D. Deletions cut 8 bases from V and 1 base from J, with 11 bases between. This CDR3 region has 12 residues. Germline CDR1 and CDR2: DFQATT and SNEGSKA (reference sequence). For the CDR3, the DNA is TGCAGTACCATCCACGGGAACACTGAAGCTTTCTTT. As protein: CSTIHGNTEAFF.

The chain employs TRBV5-4 and TRBJ2-1; D possibly corresponds to TRBD2 (5 bases). This CDR3 is 14 amino acids long. Germline V gene sequence: CDR1 SGHNT, CDR2 YYREEE (reference sequence). V was cut by 2 bases and J by 7 bases, with 13 bases left in between. The CDR3 here is CASSLGPPGNEQFF. The DNA for the CDR3 is TGTGCCAGCAGCTTAGGCCCGCCGGGAAATGAGCAGTTCTTC.

CDR3 sequence reads: CASSVLQGAEAFF. CDR3 DNA sequence: TGTGCCAGCAGTGTCCTACAGGGCGCTGAAGCTTTCTTT. The chain combines TRBV6-1 with TRBJ1-1; D is perhaps TRBD1 (6 bases). The V end was cut by 4 bases, the J end by 6 bases, with 12 bases between. Germline assignment: CDR1 MNHNS and CDR2 SASEGT. The CDR3 has 13 residues.

This clonotype has just a few counts. The chain uses TRBV12-3 or TRBV12-4 and TRBJ2-7, with unresolved D. The CDR3 runs 13 residues. V was clipped by 7 bases and J by 9 bases, with 19 bases between them. CDR3 nucleotide sequence: TGTGCCAGCAAGGACCCAGGCCTACAGCGGCAGTACTTC. Translated: CASKDPGLQRQYF.

This clonotype was found a few times. V gene TRBV12-3 or TRBV12-4 combines with J gene TRBJ1-5; D unresolved. The CDR3 covers 17 residues. V shed 2 bases and J shed 0 bases, with 14 bases lying between them. The CDR3 DNA sequence: TGTGCCAGCAGTTTACGTAACCAGGCCTATAGCAATCAGCCCCAGCATTTT. Amino acids: CASSLRNQAYSNQPQHF.

The J gene is TRBJ2-1, the V gene TRBV5-1; 7 bases match TRBD2. Germline-derived CDR1 and CDR2 are SGHRS and YFSETQ. V dropped 0 bases and J dropped 3; count of bases not matched to a gene: 3. The CDR3 consists of 15 residues. The CDR3 DNA follows: TGCGCCAGCAGCTTGGGTGGGGGGGTCTACAATGAGCAGTTCTTC. The encoded protein is CASSLGGGVYNEQFF.

The chain links TRBV20-1 to TRBJ1-1; D might be TRBD1 (5 bases). CDR3 size: 14 residues. V was trimmed by 3 bases and J by 5 bases, leaving 16 bases between them. Germline assignment: CDR1 DFQATT and CDR2 SNEGSKA (reference sequence). CDR3: CSARGPLTRTEAFF. Written as DNA, the CDR3 is TGCAGTGCTAGGGGGCCCCTAACGAGGACTGAAGCTTTCTTT.